Listed below are T cell receptor beta chains from one sample, sequenced in a study of T cell clusters in autoimmune cytopenias. TCRdb re-called the multiplex PCR reads; one entry per CDR3 protein, DNA not given. The sample totals some 5,400 distinct CDR3 sequences. These data were likewise used in another study, on T cell repertoires in aging, cancer and after chemotherapy.

The sample comprised peripheral blood. Receptors were obtained from a human donor in good health. The CDR3 runs from the conserved cysteine through the conserved F or W. Only some rows state a clone size, as once, few, many or a class for expanded clones.

cdr3_aa j_call v_call clone_size
CASSDERVGSYEQYF TRBJ2-7 TRBV6-1 medium-sized
CASSKNPGQGGEKLFF TRBJ1-4 TRBV5-1 -
CASSFRVSGSGEQFF TRBJ2-1 TRBV27 medium-sized
CASSLVGGAAFF TRBJ1-1 TRBV5-4 -
CASSPLTGYGYTF TRBJ1-2 TRBV6-1 medium-sized
CASRLRTGMNTEAFF TRBJ1-1 TRBV6-5 -
CASSSRTSGNLGSYEQYF TRBJ2-7 TRBV5-6 medium-sized
CARSSGTDSNQPQHF TRBJ1-5 TRBV5-3 -
CASSLKGGETQYF TRBJ2-5 TRBV12-3/TRBV12-4 medium-sized
CASSAQGNEQFF TRBJ2-1 TRBV11-1 -
CAWSSSTGGNTEAFF TRBJ1-1 TRBV30 medium-sized
CASSISGAGTEQFF TRBJ2-1 TRBV19 medium-sized
CASSLNPQQFF TRBJ2-1 TRBV12-3/TRBV12-4 -
CASSSVPGQGKAFF TRBJ1-1 TRBV5-1 -
CATSRVPIQKLFF TRBJ1-4 TRBV15 medium-sized
CASSLIGGRANEQFF TRBJ2-1 TRBV7-9 -
CASRAKITAYSNQPQHF TRBJ1-5 TRBV6-1 -
CATSRDGPGQGYNEQFF TRBJ2-1 TRBV15 medium-sized
CASTRTASTDTQYF TRBJ2-3 TRBV5-6 medium-sized
CASSPELNEKLFF TRBJ1-4 TRBV18 medium-sized
CASSMARQTDTQYF TRBJ2-3 TRBV11-1 medium-sized
CASSPTLSNEQFF TRBJ2-1 TRBV18 medium-sized
CASSLTQGSGQPQHF TRBJ1-5 TRBV27 medium-sized
CASSLPRLADSYEQYF TRBJ2-7 TRBV5-4 medium-sized
CASSIRTPIEAFF TRBJ1-1 TRBV19 -
CASSVAGGNEQFF TRBJ2-1 TRBV7-9 -
CASSLGTHGSSPLHF TRBJ1-6 TRBV5-1 -
CASSPNQETQYF TRBJ2-5 TRBV18 medium-sized
CASSAVASGNTIYF TRBJ1-3 TRBV6-5 -
CASRKRQGRVGANVLTF TRBJ2-6 TRBV28 -
CASGGHPAYEQYF TRBJ2-7 TRBV6-5 -
CASNGGTPGYTF TRBJ1-2 TRBV10-2 -
CASSTTRGGYNEQFF TRBJ2-1 TRBV19 medium-sized
CATSRDFSRRITDTQYF TRBJ2-3 TRBV15 medium-sized
CATSDTTGAGETQYF TRBJ2-5 TRBV24-1 -
CASSHLTGTGVGKQYF TRBJ2-7 TRBV5-6 medium-sized
CASSQVPGAPGELFF TRBJ2-2 TRBV4-2 -
CASSETSGPSYNEQFF TRBJ2-1 TRBV10-1 -